These 26 T cell receptor beta chains were all obtained from the same sample, sequenced in a study of blood T cell repertoires in COVID-19. The method was immunoSEQ multiplex PCR; TCRdb's version includes in-frame clones alone and lacks a portion of them. The data contain 18,000 or so clones, over 60% of them singletons. The sequencing sample was made of peripheral blood. The receptors here all came from a man aged 65-85 years with COVID-19, enrolled during active disease.

This clone showed up just a few times. The CDR3 here is CASSLTGNTDTQYF. Written as DNA, the CDR3 is TGTGCCAGCAGCTTAACGGGAAACACAGATACGCAGTATTTT. The chain couples TRBV7-9 to TRBJ2-3; possible D gene TRBD2, 5 bases. The CDR3 consists of 14 residues. V lost 2 bases to trimming and J lost 2 bases, with 8 bases between them. CDR1 and CDR2 (germline): SEHNR, FQNEAQ (reference sequence). The variable domain in full, with the rest retrieved from reference TRBV7-9 and TRBJ2-3, is DTGVSQNPRHKITKRGQNVTFRCDPISEHNRLYWYRQTLGQGPEFLTYFQNEAQLEKSRLLSDRFSAERPKGSFSTLEIQRTEQGDSAMYLCASSLTGNTDTQYFGPGTRLTVL.

The chain is built from TRBV7-9 and TRBJ2-3; 11 nucleotides match TRBD2. Germline trimming cut 7 bases from V and 3 bases from J; bases unmatched to any gene: 3. The CDR3 is 14 residues long. Germline V gene sequence: CDR1 SEHNR, CDR2 FQNEAQ (reference sequence). CDR3 bases: TGTGCCAGCACTACTAGCGGGGGTACAGATACGCAGTATTTT. It codes for CASTTSGGTDTQYF.

V gene TRBV10-3 combines with J gene TRBJ2-2, with 8 bases that match TRBD2. This CDR3 has 17 residues. Trimming removed 4 bases from V and 2 bases from J; junction bases left unmatched: 9. The germline V gene encodes CDR1 ENHRY and CDR2 SYGVKD. CDR3 sequence reads: CAISVFTAGVNTGELFF. The CDR3 DNA reads TGTGCCATCAGTGTATTTACAGCGGGGGTAAACACCGGGGAGCTGTTTTTT.

V usage is TRBV19 and J usage is TRBJ1-2; 11 nucleotides line up with TRBD1. After removal of 5 bases from V and 0 bases from J, the junction contained 5 bases not matched to a gene. This CDR3 is 16 amino acids long. Looked up from germline, CDR1 is LNHDA and CDR2 is SQIVND (reference sequence). The DNA for the CDR3 is TGTGCCAGTAGTTGGACAGGGGGCACTTCTAACTATGGCTACACCTTC. It codes for CASSWTGGTSNYGYTF.

This clone was recorded a few times. V and J are TRBV27 and TRBJ1-5, with D tentatively TRBD1 (6 bases). Germline V CDR1 and CDR2: MNHEY, SMNVEV (reference sequence). The CDR3 extends over 13 amino acids. V was pared by 3 bases and J by 6 bases, with 9 bases between. DNA for the CDR3: TGTGCCAGCAGTTTGGGCAGGGGTCAGCCCCAGCATTTT. It specifies CASSLGRGQPQHF.

The chain combines TRBV4-1 with TRBJ1-2; 9 nucleotides line up with TRBD1. V lost 0 bases, J lost 4 bases, and 15 bases stayed unmatched. Germline V gene lookup returns CDR1 MGHRA and CDR2 YSYEKL. The CDR3 totals 19 residues. CDR3 DNA sequence: TGCGCCAGCAGCCAAGATCGGGTCGCTGACAGGGGGTTCCTCTATGGCTACACCTTC. It codes for CASSQDRVADRGFLYGYTF.

V gene TRBV4-3 combines with J gene TRBJ2-2, with D perhaps TRBD2 (6 bases). The V gene lost 3 bases and the J gene lost 6 bases, with 8 bases spanning the gap. The CDR3 length is 13 residues. CDR1 and CDR2 (germline): LGHNA, YSLEER. The DNA for the CDR3 is TGCGCCAGCAGCCAGAGACTAGCCGGGGAGCTGTTTTTT. Residues: CASSQRLAGELFF.

The chain recombines TRBV19 with TRBJ1-1, with a weak D call TRBD1 (5 bases). V lost 4 bases and J lost 8, with 14 bases in between. CDR3 size: 13 residues. Germline V gives CDR1 LNHDA, CDR2 SQIVND (reference sequence). CDR3 DNA sequence: TGTGCCAGTAGTACCCCGGGGGTTGGGGAAGCTTTCTTT. Its protein is CASSTPGVGEAFF.

The chain has TRBV6-5 and TRBJ1-5, with D perhaps matching TRBD1 (6 bases). The ends were cut back, 6 bases at V and 1 base at J, with 13 bases in the middle. Germline V CDR1 and CDR2: MNHEY, SVGAGI. The CDR3 extends over 15 amino acids. In DNA, the CDR3 is TGTGCCAGCAGAATCACAGGGTCGAGCAATCAGCCCCAGCATTTT. This translates into CASRITGSSNQPQHF.

V and J are TRBV5-1 and TRBJ1-6; 7 nucleotides line up with TRBD1. The CDR3 has 15 amino acids. The germline gives CDR1 SGHRS, CDR2 YFSETQ. Germline trimming cut 4 bases from V and 15 bases from J; bases unmatched to any gene: 16. The CDR3 DNA is TGCGCCAGCAGCCTGGGACAGACTTCGACCTCGTTCCTCCACTTT. Protein: CASSLGQTSTSFLHF.

The CDR3 region has the DNA TGTGCCAGCTCATCTGGACTAGCGGGCTACAATGAGCAGTTCTTC. The encoded protein is CASSSGLAGYNEQFF. The J gene is TRBJ2-1, the V gene TRBV18; 11 bases match TRBD2. V trimming: 5 bases; J trimming: 3 bases; junction bases outside the gene matches: 3. The CDR3 sequence is 15 residues long. The V gene's germline CDR1 is KGHSH and CDR2 LQKENI.

This clone was observed a single time. The chain carries TRBV10-3 and TRBJ1-1; D possibly corresponds to TRBD1 (6 bases). CDR1 is ENHRY and CDR2 is SYGVKD in the germline V gene. The CDR3 totals 15 residues. V lost 4 bases and J lost 12, with 24 bases in between. This CDR3 is CAISGKDSSGKGTFF. As DNA, the CDR3 is TGTGCCATCAGTGGAAAGGACAGTTCGGGGAAGGGGACTTTCTTT.

The chain uses TRBV9 and TRBJ1-1; TRBD1 aligns across 7 bases. With 1 base clipped from V and 6 bases from J, the junction kept 9 bases outside the gene matches. The germline V gene has CDR1 SGDLS and CDR2 YYNGEE. This CDR3 is 15 amino acids long. The DNA of the CDR3 is TGTGCCAGCAGCGTAAGTGGACAGGCCGGGTCTGAAGCTTTCTTT. The encoded protein is CASSVSGQAGSEAFF. Full variable domain (rest looked up from reference TRBV9 and TRBJ1-1): DSGVTQTPKHLITATGQRVTLRCSPRSGDLSVYWYQQSLDQGLQFLIQYYNGEERAKGNILERFSAQQFPDLHSELNLSSLELGDSALYFCASSVSGQAGSEAFFGQGTRLTVV.

The chain combines TRBV7-8 with TRBJ1-5; 7 positions agree with TRBD1. The trim removed 5 bases at V and 3 bases at J, leaving 13 bases unmatched. The CDR3 is 17 amino acids. Germline V gene sequence: CDR1 SGHVS, CDR2 FQNEAQ. CDR3 region: CASSRRQGDGSNQPQHF. The CDR3 DNA is TGTGCCAGCAGCAGACGACAGGGCGATGGGTCCAATCAGCCCCAGCATTTT.

This chain uses TRBV5-8 with TRBJ2-1; 9 nucleotides match TRBD1. V was pared by 4 bases and J by 3 bases, with 5 bases of the junction left unmatched. This CDR3 has 15 amino acids. Germline CDR1 reads SGHTS; CDR2 reads YDEGEE. As DNA, the CDR3 is TGTGCCAGCAGCCGACCGGGACAGGGCTACAATGAGCAGTTCTTC. This codes for CASSRPGQGYNEQFF. The full variable domain, its missing parts supplied by reference TRBV5-8 and TRBJ2-1, is EAGVTQSPTHLIKTRGQQATLRCSPISGHTSVYWYQQALGLGLQFLLWYDEGEERNRGNFPPRFSGRQFPNYSSELNVNALELEDSALYLCASSRPGQGYNEQFFGPGTRLTVL.

The chain uses TRBV5-1 and TRBJ2-2, with D tentatively TRBD2 (6 bases). V dropped 6 bases and J dropped 6 bases, with 18 bases sitting between them. The CDR3 covers 15 residues. Germline CDR1 and CDR2: SGHRS and YFSETQ. The CDR3 is CASIPGGSRAGELFF. CDR3 nucleotides: TGCGCCAGCATCCCCGGGGGTAGCAGGGCCGGGGAGCTGTTTTTT.

The chain joins TRBV6-5 to TRBJ1-1, with 8 positions matching TRBD1. V dropped 2 bases and J dropped 5; count of bases not matched to a gene: 7. CDR3 size: 15 residues. Per germline, CDR1 MNHEY and CDR2 SVGAGI. The CDR3, as DNA: TGTGCCAGCAGTTACCGACAGGGGAGGGGGACTGAAGCTTTCTTT. It translates to CASSYRQGRGTEAFF.

The V and J genes are TRBV6-5 and TRBJ1-2; possible D gene TRBD1, 6 bases. CDR3 size: 14 residues. Germline V CDR1 and CDR2: MNHEY, SVGAGI. The V and J ends lost 4 bases and 7 bases respectively, with 16 bases between them. CDR3 nucleotides: TGTGCCAGCAGTTCTACAGGGCTTGGGGGTGGCTACACCTTC. Translation gives CASSSTGLGGGYTF.

The CDR3 loop reads CAWTLPAGTSGRNEQFF. CDR3 nucleotide sequence: TGTGCCTGGACCCTCCCGGCCGGGACTAGCGGGAGGAATGAGCAGTTCTTC. The V and J genes are TRBV30 and TRBJ2-1; 15 nucleotides align to TRBD2. Trimming removed 4 bases from V and 7 bases from J; junction bases left unmatched: 11. Germline values: CDR1 GTSNPN, CDR2 SVGIG (reference sequence). The length of the CDR3 is 17 residues.

The chain is built from TRBV3-1 (or the pseudogene TRBV3-2) and TRBJ2-1; a possible D gene is TRBD2 (6 bases). The V and J ends lost 1 base and 1 base respectively, with 8 bases between them. The CDR3 has 15 amino acids. The V gene's germline CDR1 is LGHDT and CDR2 YNNKEL (reference sequence). The CDR3 loop reads CASSQGGNSYNEQFF. The CDR3 DNA reads as TGTGCCAGCAGCCAAGGCGGGAATTCCTACAATGAGCAGTTCTTC.

This clone has only one observation. V is TRBV7-9 and J is TRBJ1-5; D gene ambiguous. V shed 6 bases and J shed 2 bases, with 5 bases lying between them. CDR1 and CDR2 from the germline V gene are SEHNR and FQNEAQ (reference sequence). This CDR3 is 12 amino acids long. In nucleotides, the CDR3 is TGTGCCAGCAGGGAGGGCAATCAGCCCCAGCATTTT. Translation gives CASREGNQPQHF.

J is TRBJ1-5 and V is TRBV4-3; TRBD1 aligns across 9 bases. V lost 4 bases to trimming and J lost 7 bases; unmatched junction nucleotides: 5. Germline CDR1 and CDR2: LGHNA and YSLEER. The CDR3 runs 14 residues. DNA for the CDR3: TGCGCCAGCAGCCCGGGACAGGGACGGCAGCCCCAGCATTTT. This sequence encodes CASSPGQGRQPQHF.

The gene calls are TRBV5-1 and TRBJ2-5; 8 nucleotides agree with TRBD2. The CDR3 contains 14 residues. V gave up 4 bases and J gave up 2 bases; unmatched junction bases: 4. Germline lookup yields CDR1 SGHRS and CDR2 YFSETQ. The CDR3 nucleotides read TGCGCCAGCAGCGGCGGGGGGCCGCAAGAGACCCAGTACTTC. This encodes CASSGGGPQETQYF.

This clone was counted once. The chain carries TRBV3-1 (or the pseudogene TRBV3-2) and TRBJ1-3; no clear D. V was cut by 5 bases and J by 1 base, with 12 bases left in between. Germline loops: CDR1 LGHDT, CDR2 YNNKEL (reference sequence). The CDR3 is 15 residues long. As DNA, the CDR3 is TGTGCCAGCAGCGCCCTCCGGAGGTCTGGAAACACCATATATTTT. It translates to CASSALRRSGNTIYF.

The V and J genes are TRBV7-8 and TRBJ1-2; 8 bases line up with TRBD1. Germline assignment: CDR1 SGHVS and CDR2 FQNEAQ. The V and J ends lost 1 base and 4 bases, in that order; junction bases with no gene match: 5. This CDR3 has 15 amino acids. The CDR3 is CASSLGTGTGYGYTF. The CDR3 bases are TGTGCCAGCAGCTTAGGGACAGGGACGGGCTATGGCTACACCTTC.

The chain combines TRBV5-1 with TRBJ2-1, with 10 bases identical to TRBD2. The CDR3 runs to 15 residues. Germline V gene data show CDR1 as SGHRS and CDR2 as YFSETQ. The V and J ends lost 2 bases and 7 bases, in that order; junction bases with no gene match: 6. CDR3 protein: CASSFRLAGPNEQFF. CDR3 in DNA: TGCGCCAGCAGCTTTAGACTAGCGGGCCCTAATGAGCAGTTCTTC.